These 22 T cell receptor beta chains came from one sample sequenced in a study of T cell clonality in common variable immunodeficiency. Study outcomes and limitations: Reportedly, TCR beta sequences from common variable immunodeficiency showed fewer deletions and N-nucleotide insertions.

Using immunoSEQ multiplex PCR, the repertoire was profiled, and TCRdb retains in-frame clones only, with some absent. This repertoire holds approximately 35,000 clones, and none appear only once. Their antigen targets remain unknown. Input material: peripheral blood mononuclear cells. Source of these receptors: a human donor with common variable immunodeficiency.

Note on this clone: Read coverage stops 3 residues before the CDR3 terminus; the germline J gene supplies the remainder. The chain recombines TRBV30 with TRBJ1-2; no reliable D call. Germline V CDR1 and CDR2: GTSNPN, SVGIG (reference sequence). Trimming removed 3 bases at V and 2 bases at J, with 19 bases between. This CDR3 region has 16 residues. The CDR3 DNA, read in part, is TGTGCCTGGAGGGATTGGGTGATTGGGCAGAACTATGGC. Encoded protein: CAWRDWVIGQNYG. The complete CDR3 protein is CAWRDWVIGQNYGYTF.

In regard to this clone: The read halts 3 residues ahead of the CDR3 end, with the missing end drawn from the germline J gene. The chain is built from TRBV30 and TRBJ1-1; TRBD1 agrees at 7 bases. Trimming took 3 bases from V and 0 from J; bases not matched to a gene: 7. The germline CDR1 and CDR2 sequences are GTSNPN and SVGIG (reference sequence). The CDR3 is made up of 15 amino acids. The sequenced CDR3 bases are TGTGCCTGGAGGCAGGGACAGAGGATGAACACTGAA. Amino acid sequence: CAWRQGQRMNTE. The complete CDR3 sequence is CAWRQGQRMNTEAFF. Using reference TRBV30 and TRBJ1-1 for the parts outside the CDR3, the full variable domain is SQTIHQWPATLVQPVGSPLSLECTVEGTSNPNLYWYRQAAGRGLQLLFYSVGIGQISSEVPQNLSASRPQDRQFILSSKKLLLSDSGFYLCAWRQGQRMNTEAFFGQGTRLTVV.

This clone was picked up many times. The read terminates 3 residues ahead of where the CDR3 ends, so the germline J gene completes it. This chain links TRBV30 with TRBJ1-5, with a tentative D call TRBD1 (6 bases). V lost 0 bases to trimming and J lost 5 bases, with 11 bases between them. This CDR3 contains 14 residues. Germline V CDR1 and CDR2: GTSNPN, SVGIG (reference sequence). The CDR3 DNA, read in part, is TGTGCCTGGAGTGTAACAGGGATGGATCAGCCC. This gives the protein CAWSVTGMDQP. The entire CDR3 sequence reads CAWSVTGMDQPQHF.

The sample holds many counts of this clone. The CDR3 extends 3 residues past the end of the read, so its final part is completed from the germline J gene. J is TRBJ1-4 and V is TRBV2; D may be TRBD1 (5 bases). This CDR3 contains 15 residues. From germline, CDR1 is SNHLY and CDR2 FYNNEI. V was clipped by 7 bases and J by 8 bases, with 20 bases between them. The CDR3 bases that were read are TGTGCCAGCATTCCCCGGTCCCCCTCAGGGGAAAAA. Its protein product is CASIPRSPSGEK. From start to end, the CDR3 is CASIPRSPSGEKLFF.

In its sample, this clone was seen many times. The read ends 3 residues shy of where the CDR3 ends; the end is completed using the germline J gene. The rearrangement links TRBV30 to TRBJ2-1, with 7 bases aligning to TRBD2. The V and J ends lost 1 base and 5 bases, in that order; junction bases with no gene match: 8. This CDR3 spans 15 amino acids. Looked up from germline, CDR1 is GTSNPN and CDR2 is SVGIG (reference sequence). The CDR3 protein is CAWSGEGLGDNEQFF. The part of the CDR3 DNA that was read is TGTGCCTGGAGTGGGGAGGGGCTTGGGGACAATGAG.

A few counts support this clone. The read terminates 3 residues ahead of where the CDR3 ends, so the germline J gene completes it. The rearrangement uses TRBV6-1 and TRBJ2-5; 12 nucleotides align to TRBD1. Germline CDR1 reads MNHNS; CDR2 reads SASEGT. The ends lost 2 bases at V and 5 bases at J; junction bases unmatched: 6. The CDR3 extends over 16 amino acids. The CDR3 DNA, read in part, is TGTGCCAGCAGTGAACCGGGACAGGGGGCTTCCGAGACC. Translating it yields CASSEPGQGASET. The CDR3 as a whole reads CASSEPGQGASETQYF.

A remark on this clone: The read is 3 residues too short to cover the CDR3 end, so that end is filled in from the germline J gene. The gene calls are TRBV7-2 and TRBJ2-5, with 8 bases fitting TRBD2. This CDR3 spans 15 amino acids. Germline V gives CDR1 SGHTA, CDR2 FQGNSA. J was trimmed by 4 bases and V by 5 bases; bases with no gene match: 9. The CDR3 spells CASSVGLVEGETQYF. The sequenced part of the CDR3 DNA is TGTGCCAGCAGCGTGGGACTAGTGGAGGGAGAGACC.

This clone has at least ten counts. With the read ending 3 residues before the CDR3 end, the germline J gene is used to fill in that end. The chain combines TRBV7-8 with TRBJ1-2; TRBD1 matches 8 bases. In germline, CDR1 is SGHVS, CDR2 FQNEAQ. V shed 5 bases and J 2 bases; nucleotides not matched to a gene: 7. The CDR3 consists of 15 residues. CDR3 bases read: TGTGCCAGCAGCCCCAGGGACAGGCCAAACTATGGC. It specifies CASSPRDRPNYG. Given in full, the CDR3 is CASSPRDRPNYGYTF.

The sample holds many counts of this clone. The read finishes 3 residues shy of the CDR3 end, and the germline J gene is used to complete it. The V and J genes are TRBV6-4 and TRBJ1-6; TRBD1 is a possible D gene (6 bases). There are 13 residues in the CDR3. The germline V gene encodes CDR1 MRHNA and CDR2 SNTAGT. Trimming left V 3 bases short and J 6 bases short, with 6 bases between. This chain's CDR3 is CASSEGANSPLHF. The sequenced part of the CDR3 DNA is TGTGCCAGCAGTGAGGGGGCTAATTCACCC.

This clone came up many times. The missing CDR3 end, 3 residues past where the read stops, is filled in from the germline J gene. The V and J genes are TRBV30 and TRBJ2-3; TRBD2 is a possible D gene (5 bases). V shed 4 bases and J shed 1 base, with 18 bases lying between them. CDR1 GTSNPN and CDR2 SVGIG come from the germline V gene (reference sequence). This CDR3 contains 16 residues. CDR3 DNA (partial): TGTGCCTGGACGCCCCGGAATGCGGGCCGCACAGATACG. It codes for CAWTPRNAGRTDT. Given in full, the CDR3 is CAWTPRNAGRTDTQYF. The whole variable domain, remainder taken from reference TRBV30 and TRBJ2-3, is SQTIHQWPATLVQPVGSPLSLECTVEGTSNPNLYWYRQAAGRGLQLLFYSVGIGQISSEVPQNLSASRPQDRQFILSSKKLLLSDSGFYLCAWTPRNAGRTDTQYFGPGTRLTVL.

Comment on this clone: The read halts 3 residues ahead of the CDR3 end, with the missing end drawn from the germline J gene. This chain uses TRBV7-9 with TRBJ1-3; possible D gene TRBD1, 6 bases. Germline CDR1 reads SEHNR; CDR2 reads FQNEAQ (reference sequence). Trimming removed 5 bases at V and 4 bases at J, with 12 bases between. The CDR3 spans 14 residues. This CDR3 reads CASSHTGTGNTIYF. The CDR3 DNA, read in part, is TGTGCCAGCAGCCATACAGGGACCGGAAACACC.

The table lists this clone with many counts. An end of the junction differs from the germline gene, which may be a read error. The read falls 3 residues short of the CDR3 end, and the missing part is taken from the germline J gene. This chain joins TRBV7-7 and TRBJ2-1, with a weak D call TRBD2 (6 bases). Looked up from germline, CDR1 is SSHAT and CDR2 is FNYEAQ (reference sequence). This CDR3 is 17 amino acids long. The DNA read from the CDR3 is TGTGCTAGCAGCTTAGACGTAACTAGCCCGCCTTACAATGAG. This encodes CASSLDVTSPPYNE. The entire CDR3 reads CASSLDVTSPPYNEQFF.

This clone was counted many times. The CDR3 reads CASSWGLYSGNTIYF. CDR3 DNA (partial): TGTGCCAGCAGCTGGGGACTTTACTCTGGAAACACC. V and J are TRBV7-9 and TRBJ1-3, with D possibly matching TRBD1 (5 bases). The observed sequence ends 3 residues before the CDR3 terminus, with the missing tail filled in from the germline J gene. CDR1 is SEHNR, CDR2 FQNEAQ, per germline (reference sequence). The CDR3 has 15 residues. Trimming left V 4 bases short and J 0 bases short, with 10 bases between.

In its sample, this clone was seen many times. Sequencing ends 3 residues short of the CDR3 end; the germline J gene provides the rest. The chain combines TRBV30 with TRBJ1-5; D is possibly TRBD1 (6 bases). Trimming left V 3 bases short and J 6 bases short, with 12 bases between. CDR1 is GTSNPN, CDR2 SVGIG, per germline (reference sequence). There are 13 residues in the CDR3. The part of the CDR3 DNA that was read is TGTGCCTGGAGCGAAGGCAGGGGTCAGCCC. Its translation: CAWSEGRGQP. The complete CDR3 protein is CAWSEGRGQPQHF.

This clone was seen repeatedly, ten times or more. CDR3 DNA, as far as it was read: TGCAGTGCTAGAGACGGCTATGGC. This codes for CSARDGYG. In full, the CDR3 reads CSARDGYGYTF. The chain uses TRBV20-1 and TRBJ1-2, with no clear D. Read sequence stops 3 residues before the CDR3 end, and the germline J gene provides the missing end. Germline V gene lookup returns CDR1 DFQATT and CDR2 SNEGSKA (reference sequence). The CDR3 has 11 residues. The V end lost 0 bases, the J end lost 4 bases, and 3 bases lay between the germline ends.

This clone showed up many times. CDR3: CSVVQSSYEQYF. The DNA read from the CDR3 is TGCAGCGTTGTACAGAGCTCCTACGAG. This chain connects TRBV29-1 to TRBJ2-7; no reliable D call. The sequenced fragment ends 3 residues before the CDR3 boundary, so the rest is inferred from the germline J gene. Deletions cut 4 bases from V and 0 bases from J, with 7 bases between. From germline, CDR1 is SQVTM and CDR2 ANQGSEA. The CDR3 has 12 residues.

This clone was counted many times. The sequenced fragment ends 3 residues before the CDR3 boundary, so the rest is inferred from the germline J gene. The chain carries TRBV18 and TRBJ2-1; maybe TRBD2 (5 bases). CDR1 is KGHSH and CDR2 is LQKENI in the germline V gene. The CDR3 is 11 amino acids. V gave up 6 bases and J gave up 9 bases, with 9 bases separating them. CDR3 DNA, as far as it was read: TGTGCCAGCTCCCACGGACTTGAG. Translating gives CASSHGLE. The complete CDR3 sequence is CASSHGLEQFF. Filled out from reference TRBV18 and TRBJ2-1, the complete variable domain reads NAGVMQNPRHLVRRRGQEARLRCSPMKGHSHVYWYRQLPEEGLKFMVYLQKENIIDESGMPKERFSAEFPKEGPSILRIQQVVRGDSAAYFCASSHGLEQFFGPGTRLTVL.

This clone was detected many times. The read halts 3 residues ahead of the CDR3 end, with the missing end drawn from the germline J gene. The chain is built from TRBV12-3 or TRBV12-4 and TRBJ2-3, with D possibly matching TRBD1 (6 bases). Trimming shortened V by 7 bases and J by 2 bases, and 7 bases separated the two germline ends. This CDR3 contains 12 residues. The CDR3 loop is CASTGATDTQYF. Incomplete CDR3 DNA: TGTGCCAGCACAGGGGCCACAGATACG.

About this clone: Read sequence stops 3 residues before the CDR3 end, and the germline J gene provides the missing end. The J gene is TRBJ1-5, the V gene TRBV7-3; TRBD1 matches 9 bases. CDR1 and CDR2 from the germline V gene are SGHTA and FQGTGA. The CDR3 spans 14 residues. With 6 bases clipped from V and 5 bases from J, the junction kept 5 bases outside the gene matches. The CDR3 DNA, read in part, is TGTGCCAGCAGGCCCGGGACAGGGCATCAGCCC. The encoded protein is CASRPGTGHQP. The whole CDR3 protein reads CASRPGTGHQPQHF. Together with reference TRBV7-3 and TRBJ1-5, the CDR3 gives the full variable domain: GAGVSQTPSNKVTEKGKYVELRCDPISGHTALYWYRQSLGQGPEFLIYFQGTGAADDSGLPNDRFFAVRPEGSVSTLKIQRTERGDSAVYLCASRPGTGHQPQHFGDGTRLSIL.

For this clone: The CDR3 end lies 3 residues beyond the end of the read and is filled in from the germline J gene. This chain uses TRBV18 with TRBJ2-1; TRBD2 agrees at 10 bases. The length of the CDR3 is 18 residues. The V gene end was trimmed by 3 bases and the J gene end by 8 bases; junction bases not matched to a gene: 16. From germline, CDR1 is KGHSH and CDR2 LQKENI. Partial CDR3 DNA: TGTGCCAGCTCACCCTGGGGTAGCGGGGGGTCCGTACGCGATGAG. Translating it yields CASSPWGSGGSVRDE. The entire CDR3 protein reads CASSPWGSGGSVRDEQFF.

This clone was counted only a few times. Sequencing ends 3 residues short of the CDR3 end; the germline J gene provides the rest. The chain is built from TRBV7-2 and TRBJ2-5; no reliable D call. The CDR3 totals 13 residues. Per the germline V gene, CDR1 is SGHTA and CDR2 is FQGNSA. V gave up 1 base and J gave up 3 bases, with 6 bases separating them. The covered CDR3 bases are TGTGCCAGCAGCTTAGTGGCAGAAGAGACC. Translation gives CASSLVAEET. The entire CDR3 sequence reads CASSLVAEETQYF.

A note on this clone: The DNA ends 3 residues before the CDR3 does, and the rest of the CDR3 is filled in from the germline J gene. The rearrangement uses TRBV19 and TRBJ2-6, with TRBD1 matching over 7 bases. Germline CDR1 and CDR2: LNHDA and SQIVND (reference sequence). Trimming removed 9 bases from V and 0 bases from J; junction bases left unmatched: 11. CDR3 length: 17 residues. The CDR3 DNA, read in part, is TGTGCCAGCTTAAAGGCGGACAGGTCCTCTGGGGCCAACGTC. Amino acids: CASLKADRSSGANV. The CDR3 as a whole reads CASLKADRSSGANVLTF.